A single sample is the source of the 4 T cell receptor beta chains below, sequenced in a study of OX40 agonist ivuxolimab in advanced cancers. The table came from immunoSEQ multiplex PCR; TCRdb's copy has only in-frame clones and leaves some out. The data hold approximately 69,000 clones, with around four fifths observed a single time. The source was CD4+ or CD8+ T cells sorted from blood, collected in a trial of the OX40 agonist ivuxolimab. The receptor set was obtained from an adult with an advanced solid tumor such as melanoma, head and neck, liver or kidney cancer.

V usage is TRBV10-3 and J usage is TRBJ1-4, with D uncertain. Germline V gene data show CDR1 as ENHRY and CDR2 as SYGVKD. Trimming stripped 5 bases from V and 8 bases from J, with 9 bases between. CDR3 length: 12 amino acids. CDR3 in amino acids: CAISPYAEKLFF. CDR3 bases: TGTGCCATCAGTCCCTATGCGGAAAAACTGTTTTTT.

The V gene is TRBV5-6, the J gene TRBJ2-7, with 8 bases lining up with TRBD2. V shed 7 bases, J shed 7 bases, and the junction held 10 bases outside the gene matches. CDR1 is SGHDT, CDR2 YYEEEE, per germline. The CDR3 covers 13 residues. CDR3 amino acids: CASDGTRGAEQYF. The CDR3 coding sequence is TGTGCCAGCGACGGGACTAGGGGCGCAGAGCAGTACTTC.

This rearrangement joins TRBV5-5 to TRBJ2-3; no clear D gene. Germline CDR1 reads SGHKS; CDR2 reads YYEKEE (reference sequence). CDR3 length equals 13 residues. Trimming took off 4 bases at V and 8 bases at J, with 14 bases between the two ends. The CDR3 region has the DNA TGTGCCAGCAGCGCGGCCGTCGTTGGTACGCAGTATTTT. This encodes CASSAAVVGTQYF.

J is TRBJ2-3 and V is TRBV5-6; D remains ambiguous. Germline-derived CDR1 and CDR2 are SGHDT and YYEEEE. This CDR3 has 11 residues. The V and J ends lost 4 bases and 3 bases respectively, with 3 bases between them. The CDR3 DNA reads TGTGCCAGCAGCAGGACAGATACGCAGTATTTT. Translated, it gives CASSRTDTQYF. Looking up the rest from reference TRBV5-6 and TRBJ2-3 gives the full variable domain: DAGVTQSPTHLIKTRGQQVTLRCSPKSGHDTVSWYQQALGQGPQFIFQYYEEEERQRGNFPDRFSGHQFPNYSSELNVNALLLGDSALYLCASSRTDTQYFGPGTRLTVL.